Presented here are 2 T cell receptor beta chains from one specimen sequenced in a study of control samples from healthy donors and cancer patients. The assay was immunoSEQ multiplex PCR, and TCRdb's table has in-frame clones only and misses some. Here the sample spans 150,000 to 200,000 clones, around 91% being singletons. Sequencing was carried out using blood. The receptors come from a woman younger than 45 in good health.

V gene TRBV12-5 combines with J gene TRBJ1-2; 7 bases are shared with TRBD1. With V trimmed by 5 bases and J by 3 bases, 9 bases remained unmatched. Germline loops: CDR1 LGHNT, CDR2 FRNRAP. The CDR3 loop spans 15 amino acids. CDR3 nucleotide sequence: TGTGCTAGTGGTCCGAACCGGGACAGCTACTATGGCTACACCTTC. This codes for CASGPNRDSYYGYTF.

This chain links TRBV7-6 with TRBJ1-4; maybe TRBD1 (6 bases). This CDR3 has 16 residues. V lost 2 bases to trimming and J lost 8 bases, with 18 bases between them. Per germline, CDR1 SGHVS and CDR2 FNYEAQ. As DNA, the CDR3 is TGTGCCAGCAGCTTAACGAACCGGGACAAGATCGAAAAACTGTTTTTT. It yields the protein CASSLTNRDKIEKLFF.